Presented here are 25 T cell receptor beta chains from one specimen sequenced in a study of CD8 T cells in Susac syndrome. RNA was extracted with the RNeasy kit, and a quantity of roughly 0.45 to 1 ug was reverse transcribed using random hexamers. One entry per CDR3 protein results from TCRdb running MiXCR on the immunoSEQ multiplex PCR reads. Of more than 200,000 distinct CDR3 sequences in the sample, around 93% were seen once. Sequenced: CD4+ T cells from PBMCs. These receptors were taken from a human donor with multiple sclerosis.

The chain joins TRBV24-1 to TRBJ2-3, with 8 bases identical to TRBD1. V lost 9 bases, J lost 5 bases, and 9 bases stayed unmatched. The length of the CDR3 is 14 residues. Germline V gene lookup returns CDR1 KGHDR and CDR2 SFDVKD. The CDR3 reads CATARQGALDTQYF. The CDR3 bases are TGTGCCACCGCCCGCCAGGGGGCTTTAGATACGCAGTATTTT.

The chain employs TRBV3-1 and TRBJ2-3, with TRBD2 matching 9 bases. Trimming cost V 4 bases and J 5 bases; bases outside gene matches: 13. Germline loops: CDR1 LGHDT, CDR2 YNNKEL (reference sequence). This CDR3 has 17 amino acids. DNA for the CDR3: TGTGCCAGCAGCCCCGGAGGCGGGGGGGCCTATGGAGATACGCAGTATTTT. Translating it yields CASSPGGGGAYGDTQYF.

The V gene is TRBV5-1, the J gene TRBJ1-1; perhaps TRBD1 as D (5 bases). The CDR3 consists of 15 residues. Germline V gene sequence: CDR1 SGHRS, CDR2 YFSETQ. V lost 4 bases and J lost 5, with 18 bases in between. The CDR3 protein is CASSPFRSGGTEAFF. The CDR3 DNA reads TGCGCCAGCAGCCCATTTAGGTCCGGGGGGACTGAAGCTTTCTTT.

The chain has TRBV4-2 and TRBJ2-3, with TRBD2 matching 12 bases. The CDR3 totals 18 residues. The ends lost 0 bases at V and 5 bases at J; junction bases unmatched: 9. Germline lookup yields CDR1 LGHNA and CDR2 YNFKEQ. CDR3 loop: CASSQDPLAGGPKDTQYF. CDR3 sequence (DNA): TGTGCCAGCAGCCAAGACCCCCTAGCGGGGGGGCCGAAAGATACGCAGTATTTT.

The J gene is TRBJ1-5, the V gene TRBV27; no firm D call. This CDR3 is 13 amino acids long. CDR1 and CDR2 (germline): MNHEY, SMNVEV (reference sequence). Deletions cut 3 bases from V and 6 bases from J, with 9 bases between. The CDR3 DNA reads TGTGCCAGCAGTTTTGCTCCGACTCAGCCCCAGCATTTT. It yields the protein CASSFAPTQPQHF.

The chain recombines TRBV6-1 with TRBJ2-3; D call uncertain. The germline gives CDR1 MNHNS, CDR2 SASEGT. The CDR3 loop spans 13 amino acids. V lost 3 bases and J lost 3, with 7 bases in between. This CDR3 is CASSESGTDTQYF. CDR3 sequence (DNA): TGTGCCAGCAGTGAGTCCGGAACAGATACGCAGTATTTT.

CDR3 bases: TGTGCCATCAGTGAGGGAAATGAGCAGTTCTTC. Translated: CAISEGNEQFF. V usage is TRBV10-3 and J usage is TRBJ2-1; D is unresolved. V lost 2 bases to trimming and J lost 7 bases, with 3 bases between them. The CDR3 sequence is 11 residues long. CDR1 ENHRY and CDR2 SYGVKD come from the germline V gene.

V is TRBV24-1 and J is TRBJ1-2, with D possibly matching TRBD1 (6 bases). V was shortened by 7 bases and J by 8 bases, with 16 bases between the two germline ends. Germline V lookup: CDR1 KGHDR, CDR2 SFDVKD. This CDR3 has 13 amino acids. This CDR3 is CATSQPQGRGYTF. CDR3 nucleotide sequence: TGTGCCACCAGCCAACCCCAGGGGCGCGGCTACACCTTC.

The CDR3 sequence is CASQTAGTGNTIYF. CDR3 nucleotides: TGTGCCAGCCAGACCGCGGGTACTGGAAACACCATATATTTT. The chain uses TRBV25-1 and TRBJ1-3; no firm D call. V was shortened by 8 bases and J by 2 bases, with 13 bases between the two germline ends. The CDR3 consists of 14 residues. Germline assignment: CDR1 MGHDK and CDR2 SYGVNS.

The sample holds one count of this clonotype. The J gene is TRBJ2-6, the V gene TRBV24-1; no firm D call. The CDR3 totals 18 residues. Per germline, CDR1 KGHDR and CDR2 SFDVKD. Trimming shortened V by 4 bases and J by 0 bases, and 15 bases separated the two germline ends. The CDR3 spells CATSDPTASDSGANVLTF. CDR3 DNA sequence: TGTGCCACCAGTGACCCGACTGCTTCCGACTCTGGGGCCAACGTCCTGACTTTC.

CDR3 in DNA: TGTGCCACCAGCAGAGAGTACGGGGCAGATACGCAGTATTTT. Translated, it gives CATSREYGADTQYF. The chain combines TRBV15 with TRBJ2-3; weak D call: TRBD2 (5 bases). Germline CDR1 reads LNHNV; CDR2 reads YYDKDF (reference sequence). This CDR3 contains 14 residues. Trimming removed 0 bases at V and 4 bases at J, with 8 bases between.

The chain is built from TRBV14 and TRBJ2-2; no firm D call. The CDR3 runs 14 residues. Germline CDR1 reads SGHDN; CDR2 reads FVKESK. V was clipped by 6 bases and J by 2 bases, with 10 bases between them. CDR3 region: CASRASRNTGELFF. For the CDR3, the DNA is TGTGCCAGCAGGGCCAGTCGAAACACCGGGGAGCTGTTTTTT.

The chain couples TRBV27 to TRBJ1-2, with TRBD1 as a possible D gene (5 bases). With 5 bases removed from V and 5 bases from J, the gap between germline ends came to 9 bases. The CDR3 runs to 12 residues. From germline, CDR1 is MNHEY and CDR2 SMNVEV (reference sequence). CDR3 nucleotides: TGTGCCAGCAGTCCCCAGGGTTATGGCTACACCTTC. It translates to CASSPQGYGYTF.

The gene calls are TRBV7-8 and TRBJ1-2; TRBD1 matches at 12 bases. Germline values: CDR1 SGHVS, CDR2 FQNEAQ. Trimming removed 1 base from V and 8 bases from J; junction bases left unmatched: 17. This CDR3 contains 19 residues. The CDR3 coding sequence is TGTGCCAGCAGCTTAGAACGGAGAGGGCCGGGACAGGGGGCTCGGGGCTACACCTTC. It codes for CASSLERRGPGQGARGYTF.

J is TRBJ2-2 and V is TRBV28; no reliable D call. Trimming took off 6 bases at V and 12 bases at J, with 17 bases between the two ends. The CDR3 is 13 residues long. Germline CDR1 reads MDHEN; CDR2 reads SYDVKM. CDR3 nucleotides: TGTGCCAGCAGGGGATTTGGGCAGCTGAAGCTGTTTTTT. Translating gives CASRGFGQLKLFF. The full variable domain, rest sourced from reference TRBV28 and TRBJ2-2, is DVKVTQSSRYLVKRTGEKVFLECVQDMDHENMFWYRQDPGLGLRLIYFSYDVKMKEKGDIPEGYSVSREKKERFSLILESASTNQTSMYLCASRGFGQLKLFFGEGSRLTVL.

This clonotype is a singleton in its sample. J is TRBJ2-5 and V is TRBV29-1; 7 bases map to TRBD2. This CDR3 is 12 amino acids long. Germline V gives CDR1 SQVTM, CDR2 ANQGSEA. Losses at the gene ends were 7 bases for V and 4 bases for J; bases not matched to a gene: 6. The CDR3 nucleotides read TGCAGCGGGGGGGGTCCCAGAGAGACCCAGTACTTC. Translated: CSGGGPRETQYF.

The chain joins TRBV20-1 to TRBJ2-7; TRBD2 agrees at 10 bases. The J segment lost 1 base and the V segment lost 1 base, leaving 1 base of the junction unmatched. In germline, CDR1 is DFQATT, CDR2 SNEGSKA (reference sequence). The CDR3 spans 14 residues. The CDR3 DNA is TGCAGTGCTAGAGCTAGCGGGAGTTCCTACGAGCAGTACGTC. It is translated as CSARASGSSYEQYV.

The chain employs TRBV29-1 and TRBJ2-5; D might be TRBD1 (5 bases). CDR1 is SQVTM, CDR2 ANQGSEA, per germline. Trimming removed 7 bases at V and 2 bases at J, with 11 bases between. This CDR3 contains 12 residues. CDR3 nucleotides: TGCAGCGGAAGGGGCTATCAAGAGACCCAGTACTTC. It codes for CSGRGYQETQYF.

CDR3 sequence: CASSQQGVQVTQYF. For the CDR3, the DNA is TGTGCCAGCAGCCAACAAGGGGTCCAAGTAACCCAGTACTTC. This rearrangement joins TRBV14 to TRBJ2-5; D possibly corresponds to TRBD1 (5 bases). The germline V gene has CDR1 SGHDN and CDR2 FVKESK. V lost 2 bases to trimming and J lost 8 bases, with 15 bases between them. The CDR3 spans 14 residues.

The chain is built from TRBV5-6 and TRBJ1-2, with 12 bases lining up with TRBD1. V lost 4 bases, J lost 5 bases, and 6 bases stayed unmatched. This CDR3 spans 15 amino acids. Germline V gene lookup returns CDR1 SGHDT and CDR2 YYEEEE. DNA of the CDR3: TGTGCCAGCAGCCCGGGGACAGGGGGCGTTTATGGCTACACCTTC. Encoded protein: CASSPGTGGVYGYTF.

The V call is TRBV30, the J call TRBJ1-4; D remains unclear. Trimming took off 4 bases at V and 7 bases at J, with 13 bases between the two ends. The CDR3 runs to 13 residues. Germline V gives CDR1 GTSNPN, CDR2 SVGIG (reference sequence). CDR3 sequence reads: CAWNGVFGEKLFF. CDR3 nucleotides: TGTGCCTGGAATGGAGTGTTTGGTGAAAAACTGTTTTTT.

This clonotype was counted a few times. The chain couples TRBV6-1 to TRBJ1-1; maybe TRBD1 (5 bases). There are 14 residues in the CDR3. CDR1 is MNHNS, CDR2 SASEGT, per germline. Trimming pared 3 bases from V and 5 bases from J, leaving 13 bases between. CDR3 protein: CASSDRDLGTEAFF. Written as DNA, the CDR3 is TGTGCCAGCAGTGACAGGGATTTAGGAACTGAAGCTTTCTTT.

This clonotype was seen a single time. The rearrangement joins TRBV5-1 to TRBJ2-2; D uncertain. CDR1 SGHRS and CDR2 YFSETQ come from the germline V gene. The CDR3 contains 14 residues. Trimming removed 1 base from V and 5 bases from J, with 9 bases in between. CDR3 sequence: CASSLSFGTGELFF. In DNA form, the CDR3 reads TGCGCCAGCAGCTTGTCGTTTGGGACCGGGGAGCTGTTTTTT.

CDR3 sequence reads: CASSGTATNEKLFF. For the CDR3, the DNA is TGCGCCAGCAGCGGGACAGCAACTAATGAAAAACTGTTTTTT. The chain employs TRBV5-1 and TRBJ1-4; 7 bases map to TRBD1. The CDR3 loop spans 14 amino acids. CDR1 is SGHRS, CDR2 YFSETQ, per germline. Trimming at V came to 4 bases and at J to 0 bases, leaving 0 bases not matched to a gene.

The CDR3 nucleotides read TGTGCCAGCTCACCTACCGGGACTACGAGCGGGGAGCTGTTTTTT. Translating it yields CASSPTGTTSGELFF. The chain recombines TRBV18 with TRBJ2-2; 7 bases are shared with TRBD2. This CDR3 is 15 amino acids long. The germline gives CDR1 KGHSH, CDR2 LQKENI. V was clipped by 3 bases and J by 7 bases; unmatched bases: 8.